This T cell receptor (beta chain) was observed in a study of blood T cell repertoires in COVID-19. Overall study context: Sources were T cells, B-cell-depleted T cells, or PBMCs; the material itself was cDNA or gDNA.

V was pared by 8 bases and J by 5 bases, with 8 bases of the junction left unmatched. CDR3 length: 13 residues. The germline V gene encodes CDR1 LGHDT and CDR2 YNNKEL (reference sequence). Only in-frame clones appear in the TCRdb table, and some are missing; sequencing was by immunoSEQ multiplex PCR. The table lists around 200,000 clones, about 84% of them singletons. Ages ranged from roughly 18 to 95 years, with residence in under 25 US areas. The clonotype was recovered from a woman in her thirties or forties with acute COVID-19. Sequenced: PBMCs or T cells enriched from blood (not recorded which). The gene calls are TRBV3-1 (or the pseudogene TRBV3-2) and TRBJ2-7; 8 positions match TRBD1. The CDR3 DNA reads TGTGCCAGCGGGCAAGGACAGGGCGACGAGCAGTACTTC. As protein: CASGQGQGDEQYF.